This T cell receptor beta chain was obtained from a study of T cell changes during pregnancy in multiple sclerosis. The repertoire was sequenced with immunoSEQ multiplex PCR; TCRdb's copy has only in-frame clones and lacks some. The sample holds some 36,000 clones, 90% to 95% seen once. A single count supports this clone. The CDR3 loop spans 13 amino acids. The V gene's germline CDR1 is GTSNPN and CDR2 SVGIG (reference sequence). The V end lost 4 bases, the J end lost 6 bases, and 16 bases lay between the germline ends. The sequence was collected from a female donor with multiple sclerosis, enrolled in a pregnancy study. The source was CD4+ T cells from peripheral blood mononuclear cells, collected in the second trimester of pregnancy. This chain links TRBV30 with TRBJ2-7, with D hard to call. The CDR3 is CAWIADGLGEQYF. The CDR3 nucleotides read TGTGCCTGGATCGCTGACGGGTTAGGCGAGCAGTACTTC.